These 30 T cell receptor beta chains came from one sample sequenced in a study of T cell responses to AZD1222 COVID-19 vaccine (dated by TCRdb to the early 2020s). Reading the label with the study, this specimen's time point is: about 28 days (+/-7) after the second vaccine dose. The library was produced with the immunoSEQ multiplex PCR assay. TCRdb holds this immuneACCESS table with in-frame rearrangements only. Some clones are missing; in checked studies, unresolved V genes explain under half, and the rest has no known cause. Counted in this sample were more than 120,000 clones; almost 90% of them appeared once. In total, the top ten clones hold 1.5% to 2% of the sample. Sequenced here: peripheral blood, sampled 28 days after the second AZD1222 dose. The receptors stem from an adult who received the AZD1222 COVID-19 vaccine.

This chain connects TRBV5-6 to TRBJ1-2; TRBD1 is a possible D gene (5 bases). With 4 bases removed from V and 2 bases from J, the gap between germline ends came to 15 bases. The CDR3 covers 15 residues. From germline, CDR1 is SGHDT and CDR2 YYEEEE. CDR3 sequence (DNA): TGTGCCAGCAGCCCAGACAGCCGCAGGAACTATGGCTACACCTTC. Its protein product is CASSPDSRRNYGYTF.

The V call is TRBV5-1, the J call TRBJ2-7; 10 bases match TRBD1. Per germline, CDR1 SGHRS and CDR2 YFSETQ. The CDR3 spans 14 residues. V trimming: 4 bases; J trimming: 3 bases; junction bases outside the gene matches: 4. The CDR3 nucleotides are TGCGCCAGCAGCCCGGGACAGGGGATCTACGAGCAGTACTTC. It encodes CASSPGQGIYEQYF.

The gene calls are TRBV7-3 and TRBJ2-2; 10 positions match TRBD1. Germline V CDR1 and CDR2: SGHTA, FQGTGA. Unmatched junction bases numbered 4, after V lost 5 bases and J lost 7 bases. The CDR3 totals 14 residues. CDR3: CASSRTGGNGELFF. As DNA, the CDR3 is TGTGCCAGCAGCCGGACAGGGGGGAACGGGGAGCTGTTTTTT.

The chain couples TRBV20-1 to TRBJ1-2; D is undetermined. CDR1 is DFQATT and CDR2 is SNEGSKA in the germline V gene (reference sequence). The V and J ends lost 3 bases and 1 base respectively, with 6 bases between them. The CDR3 consists of 12 residues. This chain's CDR3 is CSASTDNYGYTF. DNA of the CDR3: TGCAGTGCTAGTACAGATAACTATGGCTACACCTTC.

V and J are TRBV19 and TRBJ2-7; the match to TRBD1 covers 8 bases. Germline trimming cut 5 bases from V and 3 bases from J; bases unmatched to any gene: 12. The length of the CDR3 is 16 residues. Germline lookup yields CDR1 LNHDA and CDR2 SQIVND (reference sequence). The CDR3, as DNA: TGTGCCAGTAGTTTCGATCACAGGGGGAAGGGCTACGAGCAGTACTTC. It yields the protein CASSFDHRGKGYEQYF.

The chain is built from TRBV30 and TRBJ1-4; 11 bases align to TRBD1. This CDR3 is built from 15 residues. Per the germline V gene, CDR1 is GTSNPN and CDR2 is SVGIG (reference sequence). V was pared by 0 bases and J by 8 bases, with 5 bases of the junction left unmatched. The CDR3 protein is CAWSVLGTGGEKLFF. The CDR3 coding sequence is TGTGCCTGGAGTGTATTGGGGACAGGGGGAGAAAAACTGTTTTTT.

The gene calls are TRBV7-9 and TRBJ2-1; 13 bases match TRBD2. V lost 0 bases and J lost 0; bases outside the gene matches: 5. CDR3 size: 19 residues. In germline, CDR1 is SEHNR, CDR2 FQNEAQ (reference sequence). CDR3 DNA sequence: TGTGCCAGCAGCTTAGCGGGACTAGCGGGGCCGAGCTCCTACAATGAGCAGTTCTTC. Translation gives CASSLAGLAGPSSYNEQFF.

This rearrangement joins TRBV28 to TRBJ2-1; D unresolved. The CDR3 is made up of 12 amino acids. The V gene's germline CDR1 is MDHEN and CDR2 SYDVKM. Trimming removed 3 bases from V and 6 bases from J, with 6 bases in between. The CDR3 sequence: CASSLVGNEQFF. CDR3 in DNA: TGTGCCAGCAGTTTGGTGGGCAATGAGCAGTTCTTC.

This chain links TRBV2 with TRBJ2-1; D remains unclear. The V end lost 9 bases, the J end lost 4 bases, and 10 bases lay between the germline ends. The CDR3 has 12 residues. Germline loops: CDR1 SNHLY, CDR2 FYNNEI. CDR3 protein: CARGSPYNEQFF. The CDR3 region has the DNA TGTGCCAGAGGGTCACCATACAATGAGCAGTTCTTC.

A single count supports this clone. The J gene is TRBJ1-1, the V gene TRBV27, with 10 bases identical to TRBD1. Unmatched junction bases numbered 7, after V lost 6 bases and J lost 6 bases. The length of the CDR3 is 14 residues. CDR1 and CDR2 (germline): MNHEY, SMNVEV (reference sequence). CDR3 sequence (DNA): TGTGCCAGCAGACCGGGACAGGGGAAAGCTGAAGCTTTCTTT. It specifies CASRPGQGKAEAFF.

The V gene is TRBV9, the J gene TRBJ1-2; TRBD1 agrees at 10 bases. Trimming cost V 3 bases and J 4 bases; bases outside gene matches: 6. Germline CDR1 reads SGDLS; CDR2 reads YYNGEE. This CDR3 region has 15 residues. The chain's CDR3 is CASSATGGNSYGYTF. CDR3 coding DNA: TGTGCCAGCAGCGCGACAGGGGGCAACAGCTATGGCTACACCTTC.

The V call is TRBV2, the J call TRBJ2-7; D gene unclear. V gave up 7 bases and J gave up 3 bases, with 7 bases separating them. The CDR3 runs to 11 residues. The germline V gene encodes CDR1 SNHLY and CDR2 FYNNEI. CDR3 in amino acids: CASTTLYEQYF. CDR3 nucleotide sequence: TGTGCCAGCACGACACTCTACGAGCAGTACTTC.

The chain uses TRBV6-6 and TRBJ2-1, with 11 bases identical to TRBD2. Germline values: CDR1 MNHNY, CDR2 SVGAGI (reference sequence). With 6 bases clipped from V and 9 bases from J, the junction kept 7 bases outside the gene matches. The CDR3 runs 14 residues. The CDR3 sequence is CASRSLAGGLEQFF. The CDR3 DNA reads as TGTGCCAGCAGGTCTCTAGCGGGAGGACTTGAGCAGTTCTTC.

The rearrangement uses TRBV28 and TRBJ1-2, with TRBD1 matching over 9 bases. Germline V CDR1 and CDR2: MDHEN, SYDVKM. The length of the CDR3 is 16 residues. The V segment lost 6 bases and the J segment 2 bases; nucleotides outside the gene matches: 10. The CDR3 loop is CASRSPGQGGNYGYTF. The CDR3 DNA is TGTGCCAGCAGATCCCCGGGACAGGGAGGAAACTATGGCTACACCTTC.

The chain recombines TRBV7-9 with TRBJ2-1; perhaps TRBD1 as D (5 bases). The V end lost 1 base, the J end lost 6 bases, and 13 bases lay between the germline ends. This CDR3 contains 15 residues. Germline V gene lookup returns CDR1 SEHNR and CDR2 FQNEAQ (reference sequence). The CDR3 bases are TGTGCCAGCAGCTTAGTTGTCCAAGGGGTCAATGAGCAGTTCTTC. Translating it yields CASSLVVQGVNEQFF.

This rearrangement joins TRBV25-1 to TRBJ1-2; 8 positions match TRBD1. Germline loops: CDR1 MGHDK, CDR2 SYGVNS. The CDR3 has 15 residues. The J segment lost 8 bases and the V segment lost 5 bases, leaving 13 bases of the junction unmatched. The CDR3 sequence is CASSSFSRGRRGYTF. CDR3 DNA sequence: TGTGCCAGCAGTTCCTTTTCCAGGGGGCGGAGAGGCTACACCTTC.

This chain uses TRBV29-1 with TRBJ2-6; tentatively, D is TRBD1 (6 bases). CDR3 length: 16 amino acids. Germline-derived CDR1 and CDR2 are SQVTM and ANQGSEA. V was clipped by 4 bases and J by 1 base, with 14 bases between them. Here the CDR3 reads CSVAPPQGSGANVLTF. CDR3 sequence (DNA): TGCAGCGTTGCTCCACCACAGGGTTCTGGGGCCAACGTCCTGACTTTC. The full variable domain, completed using reference TRBV29-1 and TRBJ2-6, is SAVISQKPSRDICQRGTSLTIQCQVDSQVTMMFWYRQQPGQSLTLIATANQGSEATYESGFVIDKFPISRPNLTFSTLTVSNMSPEDSSIYLCSVAPPQGSGANVLTFGAGSRLTVL.

The V and J genes are TRBV2 and TRBJ1-1, with unresolved D. Trimming left V 6 bases short and J 4 bases short, with 12 bases between. Germline CDR1 is SNHLY and CDR2 is FYNNEI. The CDR3 has 13 residues. CDR3 nucleotide sequence: TGTGCCAGCAGAGCCGCGGAGGCCACTGAAGCTTTCTTT. Translation: CASRAAEATEAFF.

This chain joins TRBV20-1 and TRBJ2-5, with TRBD2 matching over 9 bases. The germline gives CDR1 DFQATT, CDR2 SNEGSKA (reference sequence). The CDR3 sequence is 13 residues long. V shed 3 bases and J 5 bases; nucleotides not matched to a gene: 4. CDR3 sequence: CSASAGGTETQYF. CDR3 nucleotides: TGCAGTGCTAGTGCGGGAGGGACGGAGACCCAGTACTTC.

This rearrangement joins TRBV6-5 to TRBJ1-1; D call uncertain. The CDR3 runs 15 residues. Germline-derived CDR1 and CDR2 are MNHEY and SVGAGI. V lost 0 bases and J 1 base, leaving 9 bases between the germline ends. The CDR3 DNA reads TGTGCCAGCAGTTACTCGGATAATTGGAACACTGAAGCTTTCTTT. Its translation: CASSYSDNWNTEAFF.

The CDR3: CASSVAGQGWTDTQYF. The DNA for the CDR3 is TGTGCCAGCAGCGTAGCTGGACAGGGTTGGACAGATACGCAGTATTTT. This rearrangement joins TRBV9 to TRBJ2-3; 8 bases are shared with TRBD1. Germline loops: CDR1 SGDLS, CDR2 YYNGEE. The CDR3 consists of 16 residues. V trimming: 0 bases; J trimming: 3 bases; junction bases outside the gene matches: 6.

The J gene is TRBJ1-1, the V gene TRBV27; D possibly corresponds to TRBD1 (5 bases). This CDR3 spans 12 amino acids. Germline assignment: CDR1 MNHEY and CDR2 SMNVEV (reference sequence). The V and J ends lost 8 bases and 0 bases respectively, with 7 bases between them. CDR3 sequence: CASRQMNTEAFF. The CDR3 DNA reads as TGTGCCAGCCGACAGATGAACACTGAAGCTTTCTTT.

The chain combines TRBV5-1 with TRBJ1-6, with D hard to call. Germline CDR1 and CDR2: SGHRS and YFSETQ. The CDR3 loop spans 13 amino acids. V was clipped by 0 bases and J by 14 bases, with 12 bases between them. The CDR3 coding sequence is TGCGCCAGCAGCTTGGCATGGAGTTCGTCCCTCCACTTT. This translates into CASSLAWSSSLHF.

J is TRBJ1-1 and V is TRBV6-5, with 12 bases matching TRBD1. The CDR3 loop spans 13 amino acids. Trimming at V came to 6 bases and at J to 8 bases, leaving 4 bases not matched to a gene. CDR1 is MNHEY and CDR2 is SVGAGI in the germline V gene. The CDR3 region has the DNA TGTGCCAGCAGACCAGGGACAGGGGGCGAAGCTTTCTTT. As protein: CASRPGTGGEAFF.

V gene TRBV6-5 combines with J gene TRBJ2-3; no reliable D call. V lost 4 bases, J lost 2 bases, and 13 bases lay in between. This CDR3 region has 15 residues. Germline lookup yields CDR1 MNHEY and CDR2 SVGAGI. The DNA for the CDR3 is TGTGCCAGCAGTTCCGGACCGCAGGCCACAGATACGCAGTATTTT. Translated: CASSSGPQATDTQYF.

V gene TRBV24-1 combines with J gene TRBJ2-1, with a possible D match to TRBD1 (5 bases). CDR1 is KGHDR and CDR2 is SFDVKD in the germline V gene. The CDR3 is made up of 15 amino acids. Trimming removed 4 bases at V and 7 bases at J, with 16 bases between. This CDR3 is CATSDRGRQLNEQFF. CDR3 nucleotide sequence: TGTGCCACCAGTGACCGCGGTAGACAGCTGAATGAGCAGTTCTTC.

J is TRBJ1-3 and V is TRBV3-1 (or the pseudogene TRBV3-2); no reliable D call. Deletions cut 1 base from V and 3 bases from J, with 7 bases between. Germline CDR1 and CDR2: LGHDT and YNNKEL (reference sequence). CDR3 length equals 14 residues. CDR3 nucleotide sequence: TGTGCCAGCAGCCAAGGGGCAAATGGAAACACCATATATTTT. Its translation: CASSQGANGNTIYF.

This chain links TRBV6-5 with TRBJ1-1; D gene uncertain. CDR3 size: 15 residues. V gave up 4 bases and J gave up 6 bases, with 18 bases separating them. The V gene's germline CDR1 is MNHEY and CDR2 SVGAGI. In DNA, the CDR3 is TGTGCCAGCAGTTCCCTAGGTAGGAGTCTTCCTGAAGCTTTCTTT. It codes for CASSSLGRSLPEAFF.

This clone occurred a few times. The gene calls are TRBV7-8 and TRBJ2-7, with 8 positions matching TRBD2. In germline, CDR1 is SGHVS, CDR2 FQNEAQ. The CDR3 totals 16 residues. V lost 0 bases to trimming and J lost 0 bases; unmatched junction nucleotides: 4. This CDR3 reads CASSLASGGSSYEQYV. CDR3 DNA: TGTGCCAGCAGCTTAGCGTCGGGGGGGAGCTCCTACGAGCAGTACGTC.

This clone appeared a single time. The chain carries TRBV18 and TRBJ2-1, with TRBD2 matching over 11 bases. The junction had 2 bases not matched to a gene; V was cut back by 4 bases and J by 3 bases. The CDR3 runs 15 residues. Germline assignment: CDR1 KGHSH and CDR2 LQKENI. The CDR3, as DNA: TGTGCCAGCTCACTACTAGCGGGGGACTACAATGAGCAGTTCTTC. It is translated as CASSLLAGDYNEQFF.